This passage covers 5 T cell receptor beta chains from one sample sequenced in a study of metastatic and nonmetastatic thyroid tumors. Every patient was untreated before thyroid surgery. From the PCR reads, TCRdb re-called clones with MiXCR. The data contain roughly 20,000 clones, 35% to 40% of them singletons. The sample was tumor tissue. The receptors derive from a female donor with papillary thyroid cancer or a benign thyroid nodule (not recorded which). Some clones in this sample may be carry-over from other donors' samples.

The rearrangement joins TRBV6-2 or TRBV6-3 to TRBJ2-5, with 10 bases lining up with TRBD2. There are 15 residues in the CDR3. After removal of 7 bases from V and 4 bases from J, the junction contained 9 bases not matched to a gene. Germline loops: CDR1 MNHEY, CDR2 SVGEGT. The CDR3 reads CASKNPAGGVETQYF. The DNA for the CDR3 is TGTGCCAGCAAGAACCCAGCGGGAGGGGTAGAGACCCAGTACTTC.

The chain is built from TRBV6-1 and TRBJ1-3; D gene uncertain. V lost 5 bases and J lost 3, with 8 bases in between. The CDR3 has 13 residues. From germline, CDR1 is MNHNS and CDR2 SASEGT. The CDR3 reads CASSPMGGNTIYF. The CDR3 DNA reads as TGTGCCAGCAGTCCCATGGGTGGAAACACCATATATTTT.

The chain links TRBV5-1 to TRBJ1-1, with D possibly being TRBD1 (6 bases). CDR3 length: 13 amino acids. The ends were cut back, 4 bases at V and 12 bases at J, with 19 bases in the middle. The germline CDR1 and CDR2 sequences are SGHRS and YFSETQ. The CDR3 bases are TGCGCCAGCAGCACGGGGGGCCGTATTGGGACTTTCTTT. Translation gives CASSTGGRIGTFF.

This clone was counted a few times. J is TRBJ1-2 and V is TRBV6-5; tentative D call: TRBD1 (6 bases). The V end was cut by 2 bases, the J end by 3 bases, with 13 bases between. Germline-derived CDR1 and CDR2 are MNHEY and SVGAGI. The CDR3 spans 15 residues. In DNA form, the CDR3 reads TGTGCCAGCAGTTACGGCACAGGGTGGGACTATGGCTACACCTTC. Translated: CASSYGTGWDYGYTF.

This clone was seen repeatedly, ten times or more. The chain is built from TRBV5-1 and TRBJ1-4; D unresolved. The length of the CDR3 is 15 residues. Trimming pared 4 bases from V and 8 bases from J, leaving 18 bases between. Germline V gives CDR1 SGHRS, CDR2 YFSETQ. The CDR3 region has the DNA TGCGCCAGCAGCCCGGGGATCGACCTGAAAGAAAAACTGTTTTTT. Translation: CASSPGIDLKEKLFF.